This TCR beta chain was identified in a study of TIL therapy for anti-PD-1-resistant metastatic lung cancer. Overall study context: Most patients had lung adenocarcinoma; a handful of tumors were EGFR-mutant, two ALK-rearranged; half smoked currently or formerly.

CDR3 length equals 14 residues. From germline, CDR1 is SNHLY and CDR2 FYNNEI. V was trimmed by 7 bases and J by 0 bases, leaving 9 bases between them. Documented time point: pre-treatment sample, taken before nivolumab and TIL therapy. The tumor samples were excised metastases, mostly pleural nodules or supraclavicular lymph nodes. The libraries were made with immunoSEQ v3. Libraries were sequenced to 1.5 million to 2.5 million read pairs (survey) or about 4.5-6 million (deep). TCRdb's table, derived via immunoSEQ multiplex PCR, lists solely in-frame clones and lacks some. The sample lists 20,000 to 30,000 clones, 55% to 80% occurring once. This clone was picked up a small number of times.

This clonotype originated in a person aged 25-85 years with non-small cell lung cancer. The rearrangement links TRBV2 to TRBJ2-2; no clear D. The sample consisted of tumor tissue, taken at baseline. The CDR3 loop is CASTGEANTGELFF. CDR3 bases: TGTGCCAGCACCGGCGAAGCGAACACCGGGGAGCTGTTTTTT.